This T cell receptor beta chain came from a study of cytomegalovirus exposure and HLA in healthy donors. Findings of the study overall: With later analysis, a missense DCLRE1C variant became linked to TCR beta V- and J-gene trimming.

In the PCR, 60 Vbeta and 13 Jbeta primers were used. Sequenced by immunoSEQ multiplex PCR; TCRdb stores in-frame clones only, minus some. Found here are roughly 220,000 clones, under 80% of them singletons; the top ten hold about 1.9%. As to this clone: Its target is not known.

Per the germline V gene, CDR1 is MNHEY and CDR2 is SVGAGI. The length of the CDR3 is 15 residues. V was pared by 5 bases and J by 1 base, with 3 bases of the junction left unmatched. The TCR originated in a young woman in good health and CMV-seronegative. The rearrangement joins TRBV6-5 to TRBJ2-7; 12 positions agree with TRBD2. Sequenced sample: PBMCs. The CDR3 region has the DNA TGTGCCAGCAGTCGGACTAGCGGGGTTTCCTACGAGCAGTACTTC. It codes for CASSRTSGVSYEQYF.